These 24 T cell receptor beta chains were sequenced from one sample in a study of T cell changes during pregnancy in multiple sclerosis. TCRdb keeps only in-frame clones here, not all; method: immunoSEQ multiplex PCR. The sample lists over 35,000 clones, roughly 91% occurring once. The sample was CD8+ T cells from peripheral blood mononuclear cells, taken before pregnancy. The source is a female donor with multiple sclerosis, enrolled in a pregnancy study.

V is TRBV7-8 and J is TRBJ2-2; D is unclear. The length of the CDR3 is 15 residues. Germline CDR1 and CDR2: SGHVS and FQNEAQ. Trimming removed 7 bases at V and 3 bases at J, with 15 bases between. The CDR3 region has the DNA TGTGCCAGCATCCACGACGTCCGGGACACCGGGGAGCTGTTTTTT. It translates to CASIHDVRDTGELFF.

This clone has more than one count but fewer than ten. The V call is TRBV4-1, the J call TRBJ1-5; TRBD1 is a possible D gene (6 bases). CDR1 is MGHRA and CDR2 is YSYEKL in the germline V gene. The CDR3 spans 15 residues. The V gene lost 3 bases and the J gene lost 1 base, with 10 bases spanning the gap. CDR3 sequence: CASSQAQGSNQPQHF. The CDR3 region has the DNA TGCGCCAGCAGCCAGGCACAGGGAAGCAATCAGCCCCAGCATTTT.

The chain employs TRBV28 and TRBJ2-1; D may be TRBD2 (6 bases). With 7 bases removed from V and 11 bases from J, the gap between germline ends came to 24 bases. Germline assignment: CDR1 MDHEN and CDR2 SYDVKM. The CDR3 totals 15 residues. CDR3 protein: CASKPEGREWTKQFF. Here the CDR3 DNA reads TGTGCCAGCAAACCCGAGGGCCGAGAATGGACTAAGCAGTTCTTC. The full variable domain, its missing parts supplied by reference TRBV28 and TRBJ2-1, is DVKVTQSSRYLVKRTGEKVFLECVQDMDHENMFWYRQDPGLGLRLIYFSYDVKMKEKGDIPEGYSVSREKKERFSLILESASTNQTSMYLCASKPEGREWTKQFFGPGTRLTVL.

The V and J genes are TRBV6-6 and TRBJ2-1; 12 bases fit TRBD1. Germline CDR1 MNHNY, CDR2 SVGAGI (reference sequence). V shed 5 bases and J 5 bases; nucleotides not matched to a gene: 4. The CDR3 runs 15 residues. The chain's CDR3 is CASSTGTGGNNEQFF. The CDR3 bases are TGTGCCAGCAGTACCGGGACAGGGGGCAACAATGAGCAGTTCTTC.

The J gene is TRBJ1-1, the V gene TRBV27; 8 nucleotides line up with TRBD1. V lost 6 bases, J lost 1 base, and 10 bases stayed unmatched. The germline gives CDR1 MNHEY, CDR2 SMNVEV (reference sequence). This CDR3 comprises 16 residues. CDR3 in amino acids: CASRDRTGLANTEAFF. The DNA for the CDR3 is TGTGCCAGCAGAGATCGGACAGGGCTTGCGAACACTGAAGCTTTCTTT.

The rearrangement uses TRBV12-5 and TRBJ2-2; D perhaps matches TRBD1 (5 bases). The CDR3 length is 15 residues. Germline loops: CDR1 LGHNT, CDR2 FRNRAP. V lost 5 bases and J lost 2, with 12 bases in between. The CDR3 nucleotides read TGTGCTAGTGGTGAACAGGAGCCTAACACCGGGGAGCTGTTTTTT. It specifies CASGEQEPNTGELFF.

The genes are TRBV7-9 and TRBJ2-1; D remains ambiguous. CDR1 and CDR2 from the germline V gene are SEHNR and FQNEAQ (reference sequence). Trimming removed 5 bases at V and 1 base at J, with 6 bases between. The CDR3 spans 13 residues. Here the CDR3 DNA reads TGTGCCAGCAGCCATGTTTCCTACAATGAGCAGTTCTTC. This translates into CASSHVSYNEQFF.

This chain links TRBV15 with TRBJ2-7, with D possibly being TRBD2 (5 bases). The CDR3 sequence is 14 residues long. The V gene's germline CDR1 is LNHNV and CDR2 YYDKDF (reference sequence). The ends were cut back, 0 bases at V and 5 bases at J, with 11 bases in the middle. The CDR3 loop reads CATSRERVQDEQYF. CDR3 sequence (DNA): TGTGCCACCAGCAGAGAGAGGGTTCAGGACGAGCAGTACTTC.

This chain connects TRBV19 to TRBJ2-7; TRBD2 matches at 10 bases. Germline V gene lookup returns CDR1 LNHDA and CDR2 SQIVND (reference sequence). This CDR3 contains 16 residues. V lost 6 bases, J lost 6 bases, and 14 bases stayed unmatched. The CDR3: CASSPGLAGVLAEQYF. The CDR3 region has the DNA TGTGCCAGTAGCCCGGGTCTAGCGGGAGTCTTGGCCGAGCAGTACTTC.

CDR3: CASSFGTGEEKLFF. In DNA form, the CDR3 reads TGTGCCAGCAGCTTCGGGACAGGGGAAGAAAAACTGTTTTTT. This chain joins TRBV7-8 and TRBJ1-4, with 10 positions matching TRBD1. Looked up from germline, CDR1 is SGHVS and CDR2 is FQNEAQ. After removal of 3 bases from V and 8 bases from J, the junction contained 3 bases not matched to a gene. The CDR3 contains 14 residues.

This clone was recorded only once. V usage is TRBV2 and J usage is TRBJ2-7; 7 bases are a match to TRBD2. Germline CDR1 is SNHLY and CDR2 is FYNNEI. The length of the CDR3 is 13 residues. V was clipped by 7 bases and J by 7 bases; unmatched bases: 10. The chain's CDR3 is CASTMWGGGEQYF. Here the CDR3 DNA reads TGTGCCAGCACTATGTGGGGGGGTGGGGAGCAGTACTTC.

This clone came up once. The CDR3 region has the DNA TGTGCCAGCAGCCGCGGGGAGCAAGAGACCCAGTACTTC. This sequence encodes CASSRGEQETQYF. J is TRBJ2-5 and V is TRBV7-6; possibly TRBD2 for D (6 bases). The CDR3 spans 13 residues. Germline V gene sequence: CDR1 SGHVS, CDR2 FNYEAQ. V was pared by 5 bases and J by 2 bases, with 9 bases between. Based on the CDR3 plus reference TRBV7-6 and TRBJ2-5, the full variable domain is GAGVSQSPRYKVTKRGQDVALRCDPISGHVSLYWYRQALGQGPEFLTYFNYEAQQDKSGLPNDRFSAERPEGSISTLTIQRTEQRDSAMYRCASSRGEQETQYFGPGTRLLVL.

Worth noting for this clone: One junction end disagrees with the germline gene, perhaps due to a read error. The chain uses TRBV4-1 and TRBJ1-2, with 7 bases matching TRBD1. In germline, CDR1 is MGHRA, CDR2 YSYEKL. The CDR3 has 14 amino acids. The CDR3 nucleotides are TGCGCCAGCAGCCAAGTTTTATCCCAGGGGGTAGGGGCCTTC. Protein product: CASSQVLSQGVGAF.

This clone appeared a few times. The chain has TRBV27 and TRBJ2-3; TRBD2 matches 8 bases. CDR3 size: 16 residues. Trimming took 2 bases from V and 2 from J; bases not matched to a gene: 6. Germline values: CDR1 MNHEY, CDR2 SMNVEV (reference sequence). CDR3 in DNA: TGTGCCAGCAGTTTAGAAGGAGCGGGAGCCACAGATACGCAGTATTTT. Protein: CASSLEGAGATDTQYF.

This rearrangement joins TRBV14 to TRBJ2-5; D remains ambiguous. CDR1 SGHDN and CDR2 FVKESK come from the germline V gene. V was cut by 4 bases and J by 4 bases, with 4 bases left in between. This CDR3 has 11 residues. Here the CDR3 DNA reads TGTGCCAGCAGCCTCCGAGAGACCCAGTACTTC. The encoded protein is CASSLRETQYF.

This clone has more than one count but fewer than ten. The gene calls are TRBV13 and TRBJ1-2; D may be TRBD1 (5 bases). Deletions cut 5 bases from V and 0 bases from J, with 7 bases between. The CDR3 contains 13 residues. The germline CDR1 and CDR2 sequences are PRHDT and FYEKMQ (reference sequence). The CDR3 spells CASSETANYGYTF. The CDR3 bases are TGTGCCAGCAGCGAGACAGCTAACTATGGCTACACCTTC.

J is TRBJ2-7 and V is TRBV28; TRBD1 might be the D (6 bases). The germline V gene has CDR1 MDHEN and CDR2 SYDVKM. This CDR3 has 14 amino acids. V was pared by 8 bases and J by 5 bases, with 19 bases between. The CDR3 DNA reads TGTGCCAGCGACCTAGGGACACTTGGGCACGAGCAGTACTTC. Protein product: CASDLGTLGHEQYF.

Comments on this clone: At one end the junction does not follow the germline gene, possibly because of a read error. The CDR3 nucleotides are TGTGCCAGTATGTCCTCCAATGAGCAGTTCTTC. Its protein product is CASMSSNEQFF. The V gene is TRBV19, the J gene TRBJ2-1; D remains ambiguous. The CDR3 extends over 11 amino acids. Germline V gene sequence: CDR1 LNHDA, CDR2 SQIVND (reference sequence).

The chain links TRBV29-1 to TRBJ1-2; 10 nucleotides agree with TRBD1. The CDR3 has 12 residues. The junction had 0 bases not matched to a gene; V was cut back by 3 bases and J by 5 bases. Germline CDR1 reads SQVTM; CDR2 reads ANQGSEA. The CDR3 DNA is TGCAGCGTTGAGGACAGGGGGTATGGCTACACCTTC. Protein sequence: CSVEDRGYGYTF.

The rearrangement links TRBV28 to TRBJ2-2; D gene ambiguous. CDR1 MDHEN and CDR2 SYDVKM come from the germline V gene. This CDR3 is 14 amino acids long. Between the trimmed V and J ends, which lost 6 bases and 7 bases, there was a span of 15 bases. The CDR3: CASRYGSDIGELFF. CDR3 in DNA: TGTGCCAGCAGATATGGCAGTGACATCGGGGAGCTGTTTTTT.

The CDR3 reads CASSSTGRVRESPLHF. The CDR3 nucleotides are TGTGCCAGCAGTTCAACCGGCAGGGTGCGGGAATCACCCCTCCACTTT. This chain joins TRBV27 and TRBJ1-6, with D perhaps TRBD1 (5 bases). CDR3 length equals 16 residues. Trimming shortened V by 4 bases and J by 10 bases, and 20 bases separated the two germline ends. The germline V gene encodes CDR1 MNHEY and CDR2 SMNVEV (reference sequence).

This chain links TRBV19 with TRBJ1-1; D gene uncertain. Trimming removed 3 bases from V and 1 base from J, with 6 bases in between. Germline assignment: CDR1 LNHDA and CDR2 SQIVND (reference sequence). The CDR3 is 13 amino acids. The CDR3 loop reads CASSITRNTEAFF. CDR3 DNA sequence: TGTGCCAGTAGTATCACGAGGAACACTGAAGCTTTCTTT.

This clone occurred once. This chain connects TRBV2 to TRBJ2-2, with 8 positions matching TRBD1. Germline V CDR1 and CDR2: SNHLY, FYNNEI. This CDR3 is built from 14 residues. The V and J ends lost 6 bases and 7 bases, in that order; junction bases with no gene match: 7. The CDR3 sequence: CASRGTGGLGELFF. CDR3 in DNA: TGTGCCAGCAGGGGGACAGGTGGCCTCGGGGAGCTGTTTTTT.

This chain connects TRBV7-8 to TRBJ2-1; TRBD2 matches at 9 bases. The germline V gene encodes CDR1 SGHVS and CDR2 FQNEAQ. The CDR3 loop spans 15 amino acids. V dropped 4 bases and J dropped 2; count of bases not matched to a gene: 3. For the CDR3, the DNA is TGTGCCAGCAGCTCGACTAGCGGAGCCTACAATGAGCAGTTCTTC. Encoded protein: CASSSTSGAYNEQFF. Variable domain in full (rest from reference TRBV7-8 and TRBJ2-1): GAGVSQSPRYKVAKRGQDVALRCDPISGHVSLFWYQQALGQGPEFLTYFQNEAQLDKSGLPSDRFFAERPEGSVSTLKIQRTQQEDSAVYLCASSSTSGAYNEQFFGPGTRLTVL.